This TCR beta chain derives from a study of cytomegalovirus exposure and HLA in healthy donors. The PCR made use of 60 Vbeta and 13 Jbeta primers. Data came from immunoSEQ multiplex PCR; TCRdb stores just in-frame clones and leaves some out. This sample has 110,000 to 150,000 clones; roughly 71% occur once, and the top ten carry 7%. About this clone itself: The antigen is not known.

General study points: Some TCR beta chains (around 180 of them) were listed as cytomegalovirus-associated. There were several of the most significant clusters that appeared linked to common viral pathogens in a later analysis.

This TCR was sampled from a young man in good health and CMV-seronegative. Sequencing was done on a sample of PBMCs.

CDR3 coding DNA: TGCGCCAGCAGCCAAGATCTCGGACAGGGGGCCCACGAGCAGTACTTC. It encodes CASSQDLGQGAHEQYF. The V gene is TRBV4-1, the J gene TRBJ2-7, with TRBD1 matching 11 bases. V lost 0 bases and J lost 5; bases outside the gene matches: 6. There are 16 residues in the CDR3. Germline CDR1 MGHRA, CDR2 YSYEKL.